Listed below are T cell receptor beta chains from one sample, sequenced in a study of shared T cell receptors in the human thymus. Produced via immunoSEQ multiplex PCR; TCRdb's table is partial and in-frame only. Of about 730,000 clones listed, 80% to 90% were seen once; the top ten hold around 0.0094%. The same sample was also studied in work on human thymus T cells.

Sequencing input: thymocytes. The receptors were sampled from a girl under three years old with a congenital heart defect. The CDR3 runs from the conserved cysteine through the conserved F or W. The D gene is left open where the match is weak. Only part of the rows carry a size: once, few, many, or a class if the clone is expanded.

d_call	v_call	clone_size	j_call	cdr3_aa	cdr3_nt
-	TRBV21-1	once	TRBJ2-7	CASSKSGYGYEQYF	TGTGCCAGCAGCAAAAGCGGGTATGGCTACGAGCAGTACTTC
-	TRBV29-1	-	TRBJ2-7	CSVLTGSYEQYF	TGCAGCGTTTTAACAGGGTCCTACGAGCAGTACTTC
-	TRBV19	-	TRBJ1-1	CASTGVTAINTEAFF	TGTGCCAGTACCGGCGTGACAGCTATAAACACTGAAGCTTTCTTT
TRBD2	TRBV27	once	TRBJ2-7	CASSWGLGGEQYF	TGTGCCAGCAGTTGGGGACTAGGGGGCGAGCAGTACTTC
-	TRBV7-8	-	TRBJ2-1	CASSLAPLRSSYNEQFF	TGTGCCAGCAGCTTAGCCCCACTTCGGAGCTCCTACAATGAGCAGTTCTTC
TRBD1	TRBV18	-	TRBJ1-2	CASSPTKRKRGQGSRYGYTF	TGTGCCAGCTCACCTACTAAGCGAAAAAGGGGACAGGGCTCCCGGTACGGCTACACCTTC
TRBD2	TRBV5-1	-	TRBJ2-3	CASSPRLAGDTDTQYF	TGCGCCAGCAGCCCAAGACTAGCGGGGGACACAGATACGCAGTATTTT
-	TRBV28	-	TRBJ1-5	CASSLYRVQPQHF	TGTGCCAGCAGTTTATACCGCGTCCAGCCCCAGCATTTT
TRBD1	TRBV6-4	-	TRBJ1-2	CASSDAKTGVYGYTF	TGTGCCAGCAGTGACGCCAAGACAGGGGTGTATGGCTACACCTTC
-	TRBV5-1	-	TRBJ2-7	CASSLQVRGGLIEQYF	TGCGCCAGCAGCTTGCAAGTTCGCGGAGGTTTGATCGAGCAGTACTTC
-	TRBV11-2	-	TRBJ1-3	CASSLVPRGRSSGNTIYF	TGTGCCAGCAGCTTAGTCCCCAGGGGACGCAGCTCTGGAAACACCATATATTTT
TRBD1	TRBV29-1	-	TRBJ1-2	CSVNGQAYGYTF	TGCAGCGTCAACGGACAGGCCTATGGCTACACCTTC
-	TRBV18	-	TRBJ1-3	CASSRSGNTIYF	TGTGCCAGCTCGCGCTCTGGAAACACCATATATTTT
-	TRBV15	-	TRBJ1-1	CATSRKRQESSGAFF	TGTGCCACCAGCAGGAAACGACAGGAATCCTCGGGAGCTTTCTTT
TRBD1	TRBV11-2	-	TRBJ1-4	CASSLAPGQGPTNEKLFF	TGTGCCAGCAGCTTAGCCCCTGGACAGGGACCAACTAATGAAAAACTGTTTTTT
TRBD1	TRBV15	-	TRBJ1-2	CATSVEGQPYGYTF	TGTGCCACCAGCGTCGAGGGACAGCCCTATGGCTACACCTTC
-	TRBV10-3	-	TRBJ1-5	CAISESGRDFSNQPQHF	TGTGCCATCAGTGAGTCGGGCAGGGATTTTAGCAATCAGCCCCAGCATTTT
-	TRBV28	-	TRBJ1-2	CASSFQGLYGYGYTF	TGTGCCAGCAGTTTTCAGGGTCTATACGGCTATGGCTACACCTTC
TRBD1	TRBV5-4	few	TRBJ1-2	CASSPESDRGAFGYTF	TGTGCCAGCAGCCCCGAATCGGACAGGGGCGCTTTCGGCTACACCTTC
TRBD2	TRBV28	-	TRBJ2-1	CASSLFSSGGHSQFF	TGTGCCAGCAGTTTGTTCTCGAGCGGGGGTCATTCCCAGTTCTTC
-	TRBV28	-	TRBJ2-1	CASSLTAGDYNEQFF	TGTGCCAGCAGTTTAACCGCCGGGGATTACAATGAGCAGTTCTTC
-	TRBV5-8	-	TRBJ2-1	CASSAGAGAYNEQFF	TGTGCCAGCAGCGCAGGGGCAGGGGCCTACAATGAGCAGTTCTTC
-	TRBV18	-	TRBJ2-3	CASSPWAGNSTDTQYF	TGTGCCAGCTCCCCATGGGCAGGGAACAGCACAGATACGCAGTATTTT
TRBD2	TRBV7-9	few	TRBJ2-7	CASSAGLAYEQYF	TGTGCCAGCAGCGCGGGACTAGCCTACGAGCAGTACTTC
TRBD1	TRBV6-6	-	TRBJ1-3	CASRLGQPNSGNTIYF	TGTGCCAGCAGACTGGGACAGCCTAACTCTGGAAACACCATATATTTT
-	TRBV7-8	-	TRBJ2-7	CASSLSRDYEQYF	TGTGCCAGCAGCTTATCCAGGGACTACGAGCAGTACTTC
-	TRBV7-2	-	TRBJ2-7	CASSPRRDSQTYEQYF	TGTGCCAGCAGCCCGAGGCGGGACAGTCAAACCTACGAGCAGTACTTC
-	TRBV9	once	TRBJ1-2	CASRDSDSAWGYTF	TGTGCCAGCAGGGACTCGGACAGTGCCTGGGGCTACACCTTC
-	TRBV10-3	-	TRBJ2-1	CAISDLRDRASPYNEQFF	TGTGCCATCAGTGACCTTCGAGACAGAGCCTCCCCCTACAATGAGCAGTTCTTC
-	TRBV30	-	TRBJ1-1	CAWRERTENTEAFF	TGTGCCTGGAGGGAAAGGACAGAGAACACTGAAGCTTTCTTT
-	TRBV4-3	-	TRBJ2-2	CASRRGRGTGELFF	TGCGCCAGCAGGCGGGGGCGGGGCACCGGGGAGCTGTTTTTT
-	TRBV28	-	TRBJ1-5	CASSSPGGGPNQPQHF	TGTGCCAGCAGTAGCCCCGGGGGGGGCCCCAATCAGCCCCAGCATTTT
-	TRBV5-6	-	TRBJ1-5	CASSSNREGETYQPQHF	TGTGCCAGCAGCTCCAACAGGGAGGGAGAGACCTATCAGCCCCAGCATTTT
TRBD2	TRBV7-2	-	TRBJ2-1	CASSHKTQRGGVYNEQFF	TGTGCCAGCAGCCATAAGACCCAGCGGGGGGGCGTCTACAATGAGCAGTTCTTC
TRBD1	TRBV30	once	TRBJ1-2	CAWTPGQGMGGYTF	TGTGCCTGGACCCCGGGACAGGGAATGGGTGGCTACACCTTC
TRBD2	TRBV4-1	-	TRBJ2-5	CASSQDRVRGGPKETQYF	TGCGCCAGCAGCCAAGATCGGGTCCGGGGGGGTCCTAAAGAGACCCAGTACTTC
-	TRBV9	-	TRBJ1-2	CASAGGSSDGYTF	TGTGCCAGCGCTGGGGGCAGCTCGGATGGCTACACCTTC
TRBD1	TRBV7-2	-	TRBJ1-2	CASSLVCRGHGYGYTF	TGTGCCAGCAGCTTAGTTTGTAGGGGGCATGGCTATGGCTACACCTTC
TRBD2	TRBV11-2	-	TRBJ2-1	CASSLVGLAGQQFF	TGTGCCAGCAGCTTGGTTGGACTAGCGGGCCAGCAGTTCTTC